This T cell receptor beta chain came from a study of blood T cell repertoires in COVID-19. The repertoire was sequenced with immunoSEQ multiplex PCR; TCRdb's copy has only in-frame clones and lacks some. The sample records some 260,000 clones, 88% being singletons. The CDR3 covers 16 residues. With 2 bases removed from V and 4 bases from J, the gap between germline ends came to 16 bases. Germline CDR1 MGHRA, CDR2 YSYEKL. Sequenced: peripheral blood. The receptor's source is a woman aged 70-85 years with COVID-19, enrolled during active disease. This chain links TRBV4-1 with TRBJ2-3; D perhaps matches TRBD2 (6 bases). CDR3 region: CASSQFGEVVADTQYF. Written as DNA, the CDR3 is TGCGCCAGCAGCCAATTCGGGGAGGTCGTCGCAGATACGCAGTATTTT.